A selection of T cell receptor beta chains follows, all from one sample in a study of T cells in Graves' hyperthyroidism and ophthalmopathy. TCRdb re-called the multiplex PCR reads through MiXCR, storing one row per CDR3 protein. Of over 350,000 distinct CDR3 sequences listed, over 12% are singletons. Sample: blood. These receptors were collected from a man in his fifties with Graves' ophthalmopathy. Both conserved end residues are part of each CDR3.

TRBV7-3 CASSLYAHTEAFF
TRBV12-3/TRBV12-4 CASRGGEAFF
TRBV19 CASVGPGFRGQFF
TRBV20-1 CSAPWGSGSTHYNEQFF
TRBV7-9 CASSGLALETQYF
TRBV5-6 CASSFARYEQYF
TRBV20-1 CSARDLGSGISVRDTQYF
TRBV29-1 CSVIRNLGYEQYF
TRBV7-9 CASSPPQTASYEQYF
TRBV19 CASIPGQGAGLGYTF
TRBV11-2 CASSLEGMFPEQYF
TRBV28 CASSFPGGGTGELFF
TRBV5-1 CASSLVQDSTDTQYF
TRBV12-3/TRBV12-4 CASGNRGTDTQYF
TRBV7-6 CASSQHHGGSTDTQYF
TRBV6-1 CASSESRTTDTQYF
TRBV20-1 CSARSGTWNTEAFF
TRBV20-1 CSATRTSDEQFF
TRBV18 CASSRGTELYEQYF
TRBV12-3/TRBV12-4 CASTKTSGYNEQFF
TRBV9 CASSVGAENEQFF
TRBV2 CASSGGGSFHQSSYNEQFF
TRBV7-2 CASSSPRWSSTDTQYF
TRBV3-1 CASSQLAGTRFHNEQFF
TRBV28 CASRPPGGTDTQYF
TRBV7-9 CASSLSRMGAFF
TRBV19 CASSPSTGVNEQFF
TRBV6-1 CASSHLTGGRRRSYEQYF
TRBV20-1 CSASREGRNYGYTF
TRBV20-1 CSARSGGGNTGELFF
TRBV5-8 CASKAGARPYGYTF
TRBV28 CASLRGGQGAGEQYF
TRBV18 CASSPPPRETQYF
TRBV6-2/TRBV6-3 CASIPRGGEAFF
TRBV14 CASSSGFGLEKTQYF
TRBV5-1 CASSPITGGSYNEQFF
TRBV3-1 CASSQDGLPYEQYF
TRBV12-3/TRBV12-4 CASNRIGLAEDTGELFF
TRBV12-3/TRBV12-4 CASSFGTGRLWNEQFF
TRBV14 CASSQVASGFMSIYEQYF
TRBV12-3/TRBV12-4 CASRPTGKIYGYTF